One and the same sample provided the 21 T cell receptor beta chains below, sequenced in a study of CD8+CD57+ T cells in acquired aplastic anemia. Previously, flow cytometry had revealed CD8+CD57+ cell expansion in the patients chosen for sequencing. Genomic DNA, the template, was used for profiling of the TCR beta VDJ and CDR3. TCRdb ran MiXCR on the reads and lists one entry per CDR3 protein. In the table there are about 200,000 distinct CDR3 sequences, roughly 50% of which are singletons. Sequencing was done on a sample of sorted CD4+, CD8+, or CD8+CD57+ T cells (not recorded which) from PBMCs. These TCRs come from a human donor with aplastic anemia.

The J gene is TRBJ2-7, the V gene TRBV19, with TRBD1 matching over 7 bases. With 4 bases clipped from V and 0 bases from J, the junction kept 6 bases outside the gene matches. Germline V gene data show CDR1 as LNHDA and CDR2 as SQIVND (reference sequence). This CDR3 is 15 amino acids long. The CDR3 region is CASSTTGDLSYEQYV. The CDR3 DNA follows: TGTGCCAGTAGTACTACAGGGGACCTCTCCTACGAGCAGTACGTC.

V gene TRBV5-1 combines with J gene TRBJ2-7, with 7 bases identical to TRBD2. CDR1 is SGHRS and CDR2 is YFSETQ in the germline V gene. V shed 4 bases, J shed 7 bases, and the junction held 11 bases outside the gene matches. This CDR3 comprises 14 residues. The CDR3 region is CASSPSGGGGEQYF. The CDR3 coding sequence is TGCGCCAGCAGCCCCTCGGGGGGAGGAGGAGAGCAGTACTTC.

The chain carries TRBV15 and TRBJ2-7; TRBD2 matches at 7 bases. The closer fit of TRBJ2-1 to the DNA end suggests the J call may be wrong. The CDR3 extends over 13 amino acids. CDR1 is LNHNV, CDR2 YYDKDF, per germline (reference sequence). CDR3 protein: CATSRGGGYEQFF. The CDR3 coding sequence is TGTGCCACCAGCAGAGGGGGGGGGTACGAGCAGTTCTTC.

This clonotype was seen ten or more times. Here the CDR3 reads CASSLGFKPTDTQYF. In nucleotides, the CDR3 is TGTGCCAGCAGCTTAGGGTTCAAGCCCACAGATACGCAGTATTTT. The chain carries TRBV11-2 and TRBJ2-3; D remains ambiguous. The V gene's germline CDR1 is SGHAT and CDR2 FQNNGV. CDR3 length equals 15 residues. V gave up 1 base and J gave up 2 bases, with 10 bases separating them.

This chain joins TRBV7-8 and TRBJ2-4; D gene uncertain. The CDR3 runs to 18 residues. V lost 1 base and J 3 bases, leaving 19 bases between the germline ends. Germline-derived CDR1 and CDR2 are SGHVS and FQNEAQ. The CDR3 reads CASSLEATVTWGKNIQYF. DNA of the CDR3: TGTGCCAGCAGCTTAGAGGCAACGGTAACCTGGGGCAAAAACATTCAGTACTTC.

This clonotype was observed a single time. V usage is TRBV9 and J usage is TRBJ2-3; no definite D call. The CDR3 runs to 16 residues. Trimming left V 3 bases short and J 0 bases short, with 14 bases between. Germline-derived CDR1 and CDR2 are SGDLS and YYNGEE. In nucleotides, the CDR3 is TGTGCCAGCAGCGAGGAGTCAGGCGGTAGCACAGATACGCAGTATTTT. As protein: CASSEESGGSTDTQYF.

This clonotype has ten or more counts. The chain recombines TRBV19 with TRBJ1-6, with a weak D call TRBD1 (5 bases). This CDR3 is built from 13 residues. Germline CDR1 reads LNHDA; CDR2 reads SQIVND (reference sequence). V lost 6 bases and J 10 bases, leaving 13 bases between the germline ends. CDR3 amino acids: CASREGLESPLHF. Here the CDR3 DNA reads TGTGCCAGTAGAGAGGGGTTGGAATCACCCCTCCACTTT.

This clonotype was seen many times. The rearrangement joins TRBV19 to TRBJ2-7; 9 bases match TRBD1. Germline assignment: CDR1 LNHDA and CDR2 SQIVND (reference sequence). The trim removed 3 bases at V and 6 bases at J, leaving 9 bases unmatched. This CDR3 contains 15 residues. CDR3 coding DNA: TGTGCCAGTAGTATCCTTTCGGGACAGGGAGTCGAGCAGTACTTC. This codes for CASSILSGQGVEQYF.

The chain has TRBV10-3 and TRBJ1-6; D possibly corresponds to TRBD1 (6 bases). Germline V gene data show CDR1 as ENHRY and CDR2 as SYGVKD. The CDR3 totals 15 residues. The V and J ends lost 6 bases and 3 bases respectively, with 12 bases between them. The CDR3 coding sequence is TGTGCCATCAGCGGGGGGGGCAACTATAATTCACCCCTCCACTTT. Its translation is CAISGGGNYNSPLHF.

This clonotype was recorded many times. V is TRBV2 and J is TRBJ2-2, with D possibly matching TRBD1 (5 bases). The V gene lost 6 bases and the J gene lost 4 bases, with 12 bases spanning the gap. The CDR3 runs 14 residues. The germline V gene encodes CDR1 SNHLY and CDR2 FYNNEI. The CDR3 sequence: CASSPTVSTGELFF. The CDR3 nucleotides are TGTGCCAGCAGCCCGACAGTTTCCACCGGGGAGCTGTTTTTT.

There are a few counts of this clonotype. The chain has TRBV6-1 and TRBJ1-1; D remains unclear. The V gene lost 4 bases and the J gene lost 6 bases, with 12 bases spanning the gap. Germline lookup yields CDR1 MNHNS and CDR2 SASEGT. CDR3 length: 13 amino acids. CDR3: CASSGVPASEAFF. DNA of the CDR3: TGTGCCAGCAGTGGGGTCCCAGCCTCTGAAGCTTTCTTT.

This clonotype was recorded at least ten times. The J gene is TRBJ1-5, the V gene TRBV19; TRBD1 agrees at 12 bases. The CDR3 totals 18 residues. The V gene end was trimmed by 5 bases and the J gene end by 5 bases; junction bases not matched to a gene: 13. From germline, CDR1 is LNHDA and CDR2 SQIVND (reference sequence). In DNA, the CDR3 is TGTGCCAGTAGTCCCACCGGGACAGGGGGCGCGCTGGATCAGCCCCAGCATTTT. Translation gives CASSPTGTGGALDQPQHF.

There are many counts of this clonotype. The V call is TRBV5-5, the J call TRBJ1-1, with 7 bases aligning to TRBD1. The trim removed 4 bases at V and 4 bases at J, leaving 7 bases unmatched. Germline V CDR1 and CDR2: SGHKS, YYEKEE (reference sequence). The CDR3 extends over 14 amino acids. The CDR3 bases are TGTGCCAGCAGCCCGCTCAGGGGGGCCACTGAAGCTTTCTTT. Translated, it gives CASSPLRGATEAFF.

In this sample, this clonotype turned up a few times. V and J are TRBV29-1 and TRBJ2-7; TRBD1 matches 8 bases. The CDR3 runs to 14 residues. Germline CDR1 reads SQVTM; CDR2 reads ANQGSEA. V shed 3 bases, J shed 0 bases, and the junction held 4 bases outside the gene matches. The CDR3 nucleotides read TGCAGCGTTGACTACAGGGGGGACTCCTACGAGCAGTACTTC. It yields the protein CSVDYRGDSYEQYF.

The rearrangement joins TRBV10-3 to TRBJ2-3; TRBD2 aligns across 11 bases. J gave up 2 bases and V 4 bases, and 11 bases lay outside the gene matches. Germline-derived CDR1 and CDR2 are ENHRY and SYGVKD. The CDR3 runs 18 residues. This CDR3 reads CAISGPSGGLSNTDTQYF. The CDR3 DNA reads as TGTGCCATCAGTGGACCTAGCGGGGGGTTATCAAACACAGATACGCAGTATTTT.

This rearrangement joins TRBV9 to TRBJ2-1; 7 bases agree with TRBD2. The CDR3 extends over 15 amino acids. V lost 5 bases to trimming and J lost 9 bases; unmatched junction nucleotides: 14. CDR1 SGDLS and CDR2 YYNGEE come from the germline V gene. As DNA, the CDR3 is TGTGCCAGCAGTACCCGTGGGCGGGAGTCGGCTGAGCAGTTCTTC. Translating gives CASSTRGRESAEQFF.

This clonotype was counted only a few times. The chain uses TRBV10-1 and TRBJ1-1, with D perhaps matching TRBD1 (5 bases). This CDR3 spans 13 amino acids. Trimming removed 3 bases at V and 5 bases at J, with 10 bases between. In germline, CDR1 is WNHNN, CDR2 SYGVQD (reference sequence). CDR3 residues: CASSDQTGTEAFF. CDR3 bases: TGCGCCAGCAGTGACCAAACAGGAACTGAAGCTTTCTTT.

This clonotype is a singleton in its sample. A much larger clone lies one base from this, so it may be a read error. This sequence joins TRBV30 and TRBJ2-7; D gene uncertain. Germline lookup yields CDR1 GTSNPN and CDR2 SVGIG (reference sequence). The CDR3 extends over 14 amino acids. CDR3 nucleotides: TGTCCCTGGAGTCCCTCTAGTCTCGCCCACGAGCAGTACTTC. It is translated as CPWSPSSLAHEQYF.

The V gene is TRBV7-8, the J gene TRBJ2-1, with D possibly being TRBD2 (6 bases). Germline assignment: CDR1 SGHVS and CDR2 FQNEAQ. Trimming stripped 3 bases from V and 0 bases from J, with 12 bases between. CDR3 length: 16 residues. The CDR3 sequence is CASSLSRGYSYNEQFF. The CDR3 DNA is TGTGCCAGCAGCTTGAGCCGGGGGTACTCCTACAATGAGCAGTTCTTC.

V and J are TRBV19 and TRBJ2-5, with D hard to call. V was trimmed by 3 bases and J by 9 bases, leaving 17 bases between them. This CDR3 is built from 14 residues. CDR1 LNHDA and CDR2 SQIVND come from the germline V gene (reference sequence). The DNA of the CDR3 is TGTGCCAGTAGTATCTTAGAGCGAGAAGTAGCCCAGTACTTC. Translating it yields CASSILEREVAQYF.

This clonotype was recorded many times. The chain joins TRBV2 to TRBJ2-1; no clear D gene. This CDR3 contains 13 residues. V lost 8 bases and J lost 0, with 8 bases in between. Germline CDR1 is SNHLY and CDR2 is FYNNEI. CDR3 in amino acids: CASDSSSYNEQFF. DNA of the CDR3: TGTGCCAGCGACTCTAGCTCCTACAATGAGCAGTTCTTC.